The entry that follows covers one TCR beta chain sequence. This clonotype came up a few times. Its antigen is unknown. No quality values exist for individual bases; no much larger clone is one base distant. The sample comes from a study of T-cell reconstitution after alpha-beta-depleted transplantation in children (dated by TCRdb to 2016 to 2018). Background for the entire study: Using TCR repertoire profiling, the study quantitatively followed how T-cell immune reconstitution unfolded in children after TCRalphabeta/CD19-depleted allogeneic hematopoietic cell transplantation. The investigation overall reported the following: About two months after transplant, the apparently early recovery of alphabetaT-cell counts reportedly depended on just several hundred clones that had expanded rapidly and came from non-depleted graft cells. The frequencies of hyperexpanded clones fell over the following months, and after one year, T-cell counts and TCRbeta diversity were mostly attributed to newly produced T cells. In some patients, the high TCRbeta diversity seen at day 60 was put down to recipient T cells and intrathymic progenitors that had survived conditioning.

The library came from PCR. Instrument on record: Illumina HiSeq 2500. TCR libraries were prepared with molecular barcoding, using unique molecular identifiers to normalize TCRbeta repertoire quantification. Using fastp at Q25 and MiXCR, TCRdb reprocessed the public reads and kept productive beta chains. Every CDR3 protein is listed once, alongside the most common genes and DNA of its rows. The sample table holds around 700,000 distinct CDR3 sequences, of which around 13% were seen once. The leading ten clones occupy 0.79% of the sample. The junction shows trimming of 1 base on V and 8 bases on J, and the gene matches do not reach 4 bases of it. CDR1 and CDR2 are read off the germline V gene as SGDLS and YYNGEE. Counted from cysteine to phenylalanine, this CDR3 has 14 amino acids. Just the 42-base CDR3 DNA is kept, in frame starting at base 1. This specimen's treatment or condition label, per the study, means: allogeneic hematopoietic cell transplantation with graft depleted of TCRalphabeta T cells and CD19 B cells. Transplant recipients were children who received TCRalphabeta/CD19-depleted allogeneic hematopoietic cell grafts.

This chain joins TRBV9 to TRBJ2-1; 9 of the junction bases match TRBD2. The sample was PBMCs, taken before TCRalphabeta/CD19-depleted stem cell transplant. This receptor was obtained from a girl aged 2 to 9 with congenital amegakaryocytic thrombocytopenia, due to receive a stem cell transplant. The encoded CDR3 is CASSVTGGRDEQFF. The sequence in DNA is TGTGCCAGCAGCGTAACCGGCGGGAGGGATGAGCAGTTCTTC.